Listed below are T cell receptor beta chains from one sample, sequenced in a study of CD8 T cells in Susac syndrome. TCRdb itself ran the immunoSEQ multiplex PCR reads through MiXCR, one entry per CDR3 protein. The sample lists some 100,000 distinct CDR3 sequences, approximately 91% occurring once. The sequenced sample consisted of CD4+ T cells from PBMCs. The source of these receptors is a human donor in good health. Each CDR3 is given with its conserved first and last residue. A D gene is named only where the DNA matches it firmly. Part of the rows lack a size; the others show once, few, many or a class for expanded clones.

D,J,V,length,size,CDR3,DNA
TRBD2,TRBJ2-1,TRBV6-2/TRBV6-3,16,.,CACRTSGVLSGVEQFF,TGTGCCTGCAGGACTAGCGGAGTCCTTTCGGGAGTTGAGCAGTTCTTC
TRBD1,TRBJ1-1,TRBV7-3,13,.,CASSLGRGAEAFF,TGTGCCAGCAGCCTAGGCAGGGGGGCTGAAGCTTTCTTT
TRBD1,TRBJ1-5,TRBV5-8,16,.,CASRPRDRIRNQPQHF,TGTGCCAGCCGACCCCGGGACAGGATCCGCAATCAGCCCCAGCATTTT
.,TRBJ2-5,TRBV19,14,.,CASNRGTEQETQYF,TGTGCCAGCAACCGCGGGACAGAACAAGAGACCCAGTACTTC
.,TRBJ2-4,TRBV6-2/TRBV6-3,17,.,CASRRGRTYLGGNIQYF,TGTGCCAGCAGACGCGGTCGGACCTACTTGGGGGGAAACATTCAGTACTTC
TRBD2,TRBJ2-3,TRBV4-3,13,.,CASSRSGIDTQYF,TGCGCCAGCAGCCGTAGCGGGATCGATACGCAGTATTTT
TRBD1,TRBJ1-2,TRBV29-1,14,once,CSAPGQGLNYGYTF,TGCAGCGCCCCGGGACAGGGTTTAAACTATGGCTACACCTTC
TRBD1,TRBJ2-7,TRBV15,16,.,CATSRRPGQYPYEQYF,TGTGCCACCAGCAGAAGACCGGGACAGTACCCCTACGAGCAGTACTTC
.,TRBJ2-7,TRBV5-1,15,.,CASSPPGAQLYEQYF,TGCGCCAGCAGCCCCCCGGGGGCGCAGCTCTACGAGCAGTACTTC
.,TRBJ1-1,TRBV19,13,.,CASFGTGGTEAFF,TGTGCCAGTTTCGGGACGGGGGGAACTGAAGCTTTCTTT
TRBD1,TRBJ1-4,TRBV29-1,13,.,CSVDRGSGEKLFF,TGCAGCGTTGACAGGGGGTCCGGGGAAAAACTGTTTTTT
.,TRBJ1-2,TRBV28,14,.,CASSPPTELYGYTF,TGTGCCAGCAGTCCTCCGACAGAACTCTATGGCTACACCTTC
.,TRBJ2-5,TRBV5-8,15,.,CASSLARTRTETQYF,TGTGCCAGCAGCTTGGCCAGAACCCGGACGGAGACCCAGTACTTC
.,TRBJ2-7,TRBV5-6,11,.,CASRPTYEQYF,TGTGCCAGCAGGCCCACCTACGAGCAGTACTTC
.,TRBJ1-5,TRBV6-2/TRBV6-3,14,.,CASSYDPRTQPQHF,TGTGCCAGCAGTTACGATCCGAGGACACAGCCCCAGCATTTT
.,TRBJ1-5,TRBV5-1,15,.,CASSLGLGGNQPQHF,TGCGCCAGCAGCTTGGGCCTTGGAGGCAATCAGCCCCAGCATTTT
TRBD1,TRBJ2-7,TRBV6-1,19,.,CASRGGYRGQGPSSYEQYF,TGTGCCAGCAGGGGGGGCTACAGGGGGCAAGGCCCGAGCTCCTACGAGCAGTACTTC
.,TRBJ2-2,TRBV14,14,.,CASRGHINTGELFF,TGTGCCAGCAGGGGACATATAAACACCGGGGAGCTGTTTTTT
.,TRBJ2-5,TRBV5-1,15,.,CASSLVVQGKETQYF,TGCGCCAGCAGCTTGGTGGTCCAGGGGAAAGAGACCCAGTACTTC
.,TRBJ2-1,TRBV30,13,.,CAWSPGPASEQFF,TGTGCCTGGAGTCCGGGCCCGGCCAGTGAGCAGTTCTTC
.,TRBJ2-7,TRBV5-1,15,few,CASSLAPGEAYEQYF,TGCGCCAGCAGCTTGGCCCCAGGGGAAGCCTACGAGCAGTACTTC
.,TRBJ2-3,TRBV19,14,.,CASSMASRMNTQYF,TGTGCCAGTAGTATGGCTAGTCGGATGAATACGCAGTATTTT
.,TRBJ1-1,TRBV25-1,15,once,CASSVNRAPNTEAFF,TGTGCCAGCAGTGTAAACAGGGCCCCGAACACTGAAGCTTTCTTT
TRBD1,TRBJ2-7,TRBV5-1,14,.,CASSPGTGPHEQYF,TGCGCCAGCAGTCCGGGGACAGGGCCCCACGAGCAGTACTTC
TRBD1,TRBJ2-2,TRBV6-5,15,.,CASSRQGFGTGELFF,TGTGCCAGCAGTAGACAGGGGTTCGGTACCGGGGAGCTGTTTTTT
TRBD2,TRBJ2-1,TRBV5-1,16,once,CASAGGSGNTENEQFF,TGCGCCAGCGCTGGTGGGAGCGGGAACACTGAAAATGAGCAGTTCTTC
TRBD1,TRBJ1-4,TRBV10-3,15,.,CAISELKGADEKLFF,TGTGCCATCAGTGAGCTTAAGGGGGCGGATGAAAAACTGTTTTTT
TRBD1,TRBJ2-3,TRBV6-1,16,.,CASRQDRGRPTDTQYF,TGTGCCAGCAGGCAGGACAGGGGACGCCCAACAGATACGCAGTATTTT
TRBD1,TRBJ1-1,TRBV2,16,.,CASSPPRQGVIGEAFF,TGTGCCAGCAGTCCGCCCCGACAGGGGGTGATCGGTGAAGCTTTCTTT
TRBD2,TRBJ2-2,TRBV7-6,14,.,CASSWGGITGELFF,TGTGCCAGCAGCTGGGGGGGGATCACCGGGGAGCTGTTTTTT
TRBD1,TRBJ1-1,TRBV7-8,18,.,CASSASGTGALRNTEAFF,TGTGCCAGCAGCGCGTCCGGGACAGGGGCGCTCAGGAACACTGAAGCTTTCTTT
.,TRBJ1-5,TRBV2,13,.,CASGGNYNQPQHF,TGTGCCAGCGGAGGAAACTACAATCAGCCCCAGCATTTT
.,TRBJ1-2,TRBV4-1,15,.,CASSQDIGQTRGYTF,TGCGCCAGCAGCCAAGATATAGGACAGACTCGTGGCTACACCTTC
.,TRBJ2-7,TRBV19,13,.,CASSQPGFYEQYF,TGTGCCAGTAGTCAACCGGGTTTCTACGAGCAGTACTTC
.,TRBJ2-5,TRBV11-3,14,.,CASRKGEKQETQYF,TGTGCCAGCAGGAAGGGGGAAAAACAAGAGACCCAGTACTTC
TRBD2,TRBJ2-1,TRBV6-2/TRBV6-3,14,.,CASIERGSYNEQFF,TGTGCCAGCATTGAGCGGGGGTCCTACAATGAGCAGTTCTTC
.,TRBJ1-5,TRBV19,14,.,CASSSQHSNQPQHF,TGTGCCAGTAGTTCTCAGCATAGCAATCAGCCCCAGCATTTT
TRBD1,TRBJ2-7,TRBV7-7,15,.,CASSSGTGTFYEQYF,TGTGCCAGCAGCTCAGGGACAGGGACATTCTACGAGCAGTACTTC
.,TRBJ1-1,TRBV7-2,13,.,CASSLVGQSEAFF,TGTGCCAGCAGCTTAGTAGGGCAGTCTGAAGCTTTCTTT
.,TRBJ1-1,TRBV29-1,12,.,CSARPGNTEAFF,TGCAGCGCGAGACCGGGGAACACTGAAGCTTTCTTT
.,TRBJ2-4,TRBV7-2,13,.,CASRGPALNIQYF,TGTGCCAGCCGGGGCCCCGCCCTAAACATTCAGTACTTC
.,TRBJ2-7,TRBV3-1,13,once,CASSQAPRGEQYF,TGTGCCAGCAGCCAGGCCCCCCGGGGCGAGCAGTACTTC
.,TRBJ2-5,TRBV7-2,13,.,CASSPVPGETQYF,TGTGCCAGCAGCCCTGTTCCTGGCGAGACCCAGTACTTC
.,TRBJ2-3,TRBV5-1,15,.,CASSFSSSRTDTQYF,TGCGCCAGCAGCTTTAGTTCATCCCGCACAGATACGCAGTATTTT
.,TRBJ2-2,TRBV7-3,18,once,CASSLGSGGTRLAGELFF,TGTGCCAGCAGCTTAGGTAGCGGCGGGACGAGACTGGCCGGGGAGCTGTTTTTT
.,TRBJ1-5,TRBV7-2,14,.,CASSLGGAYQPQHF,TGTGCCAGCAGCTTAGGGGGGGCGTACCAGCCCCAGCATTTT
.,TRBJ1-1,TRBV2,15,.,CASRTDLGMNTEAFF,TGTGCCAGCAGGACAGATCTAGGGATGAACACTGAAGCTTTCTTT
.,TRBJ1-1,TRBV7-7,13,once,CASSSAENTEAFF,TGTGCCAGCAGCTCGGCAGAGAACACTGAAGCTTTCTTT
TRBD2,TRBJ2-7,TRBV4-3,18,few,CASSRGRAAGGSSYEQYF,TGCGCCAGCAGCCGGGGACGGGCAGCGGGAGGGAGCTCCTACGAGCAGTACTTC
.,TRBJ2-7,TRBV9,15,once,CASSASAGRTHEQYF,TGTGCCAGCAGCGCCTCAGCAGGTCGAACCCACGAGCAGTACTTC